The clone carrying this T cell receptor beta chain counts as medium-sized. Its matching antigen is unknown. TCRdb independently ran MiXCR on the 5' RACE reads; one entry per CDR3 protein. This table holds approximately 150,000 distinct CDR3 sequences, roughly 34% found once. This specimen comes from a study of CD8 T cells in ankylosing spondylitis. Findings and limits, study-wide: Seven to nine highly homologous variants made up a TCR beta motif, and this motif appeared characteristic of ankylosing spondylitis blood.

Looked up from germline, CDR1 is ENHRY and CDR2 is SYGVKD. The CDR3 has 12 amino acids. Trimming stripped 3 bases from V and 6 bases from J, with 6 bases between. This chain links TRBV10-3 with TRBJ2-4, with D uncertain. The receptor comes from a male donor with ankylosing spondylitis. The specimen was synovial fluid, either unsorted or a sorted T cell fraction (not recorded which). The CDR3 DNA sequence: TGTGCCATCAGTGACTCAGGAAACATTCAGTACTTC. Translating gives CAISDSGNIQYF.